This TCR beta chain was identified in a study of shared clonotypes between healthy human individuals. Study results and caveats: Naive subsets tended to show greater estimated richness than memory subsets.

In germline, CDR1 is SNHLY, CDR2 FYNNEI. The V and J ends lost 5 bases and 4 bases respectively, with 14 bases between them. This CDR3 is built from 14 residues. The naive CD8 subset, CD45RO-negative cells positively selected for CCR7, excluded terminally differentiated effector memory CD45RA+ cells. Recent vaccinations or acute infections were absent in the healthy HIV-negative adult donors. Original analysis: ImmunoSEQ output lacked quality scores and full-length reads, limiting matched filtering. Data came from immunoSEQ multiplex PCR; TCRdb stores just in-frame clones and leaves some out. D and trimming come from the DNA, and the V and J calls and clone size come from that table. The sample lists nearly 2 million clones; roughly 94% were seen once. On this clone: Its antigen is still unknown.

The source of this sequence is a man in his late teens or twenties in good health. The chain is built from TRBV2 and TRBJ1-1, with D unresolved. The sample consisted of naive CD8+ T cells sorted from blood. The DNA for the CDR3 is TGTGCCAGCAGTCGAACTCAGGAGCTCACTGAAGCTTTCTTT. It translates to CASSRTQELTEAFF.